This entry lists 15 T cell receptor beta chains sequenced from one sample in a study of cytomegalovirus exposure and HLA in healthy donors. This PCR relied on a set of 60 Vbeta primers and 13 Jbeta primers. Profiled with immunoSEQ multiplex PCR; TCRdb holds only in-frame clones, not every one. Here the sample spans 110,000 to 150,000 clones, 75% to 80% being singletons. Source material: PBMCs. The receptor set was obtained from a woman younger than 30 in good health and CMV-seropositive.

The chain recombines TRBV30 with TRBJ2-5, with 7 bases aligning to TRBD1. Germline assignment: CDR1 GTSNPN and CDR2 SVGIG (reference sequence). The CDR3 covers 16 residues. The V segment lost 0 bases and the J segment 2 bases; nucleotides outside the gene matches: 9. CDR3 region: CAWSVWGTALQETQYF. The CDR3 DNA reads TGTGCCTGGAGTGTATGGGGGACAGCCCTACAAGAGACCCAGTACTTC.

The V and J genes are TRBV28 and TRBJ1-2, with 8 bases lining up with TRBD1. Germline loops: CDR1 MDHEN, CDR2 SYDVKM. The CDR3 length is 17 residues. The trim removed 1 base at V and 1 base at J, leaving 8 bases unmatched. The CDR3: CASSLFGQGGYNYGYTF. The CDR3 coding sequence is TGTGCCAGCAGTTTATTTGGACAGGGTGGCTATAACTATGGCTACACCTTC.

The DNA for the CDR3 is TGTGCCAGCAGTGAAAAGGGGACAGGGGGCTCCGAGCAGTACTTC. It is translated as CASSEKGTGGSEQYF. This chain links TRBV6-1 with TRBJ2-7, with 12 bases aligning to TRBD1. The CDR3 runs to 15 residues. Losses at the gene ends were 2 bases for V and 6 bases for J; bases not matched to a gene: 5. From germline, CDR1 is MNHNS and CDR2 SASEGT.

This rearrangement joins TRBV5-1 to TRBJ2-7; 8 bases line up with TRBD1. The ends lost 2 bases at V and 0 bases at J; junction bases unmatched: 13. This CDR3 region has 18 residues. Per germline, CDR1 SGHRS and CDR2 YFSETQ. As DNA, the CDR3 is TGCGCCAGCAGCTTAGGGGTGAGGACAGGGCTATCCTCCTACGAGCAGTACTTC. This sequence encodes CASSLGVRTGLSSYEQYF. Variable domain in full (rest from reference TRBV5-1 and TRBJ2-7): KAGVTQTPRYLIKTRGQQVTLSCSPISGHRSVSWYQQTPGQGLQFLFEYFSETQRNKGNFPGRFSGRQFSNSRSEMNVSTLELGDSALYLCASSLGVRTGLSSYEQYFGPGTRLTVT.

The chain joins TRBV9 to TRBJ2-3; perhaps TRBD2 as D (5 bases). The CDR3 consists of 15 residues. Trimming removed 0 bases at V and 0 bases at J, with 8 bases between. The germline CDR1 and CDR2 sequences are SGDLS and YYNGEE. CDR3 in amino acids: CASSVVGGSTDTQYF. The CDR3 DNA is TGTGCCAGCAGCGTAGTCGGCGGGAGCACAGATACGCAGTATTTT. Full variable domain (outside the CDR3, taken from reference TRBV9 and TRBJ2-3): DSGVTQTPKHLITATGQRVTLRCSPRSGDLSVYWYQQSLDQGLQFLIQYYNGEERAKGNILERFSAQQFPDLHSELNLSSLELGDSALYFCASSVVGGSTDTQYFGPGTRLTVL.

J is TRBJ2-3 and V is TRBV7-7; maybe TRBD2 (6 bases). The CDR3 consists of 9 residues. The germline V gene has CDR1 SSHAT and CDR2 FNYEAQ (reference sequence). V dropped 8 bases and J dropped 15 bases, with 12 bases sitting between them. The DNA for the CDR3 is TGTGCCAGCCACCCGGGACTTTATTTT. As protein: CASHPGLYF.

V gene TRBV27 combines with J gene TRBJ2-7, with TRBD2 identical over 12 bases. Germline V gene lookup returns CDR1 MNHEY and CDR2 SMNVEV (reference sequence). V lost 5 bases and J lost 0; bases outside the gene matches: 5. The CDR3 extends over 16 amino acids. DNA for the CDR3: TGTGCCAGCAGTCGCGGACTAGCGGGGTTCTCCTACGAGCAGTACTTC. Translating it yields CASSRGLAGFSYEQYF.

The chain links TRBV6-1 to TRBJ2-7; D unclear. The CDR3 contains 14 residues. Germline V CDR1 and CDR2: MNHNS, SASEGT. V was pared by 2 bases and J by 3 bases, with 11 bases between. CDR3 protein: CASSESWQNYEQYF. The CDR3 DNA is TGTGCCAGCAGTGAATCGTGGCAGAACTACGAGCAGTACTTC.

The J gene is TRBJ1-1, the V gene TRBV7-2; D gene ambiguous. V lost 5 bases, J lost 6 bases, and 10 bases lay in between. This CDR3 comprises 12 residues. Germline-derived CDR1 and CDR2 are SGHTA and FQGNSA. In nucleotides, the CDR3 is TGTGCCAGCAGCCTTGACATCGCTGAAGCTTTCTTT. Translated, it gives CASSLDIAEAFF.

The gene calls are TRBV6-6 and TRBJ2-7; D perhaps matches TRBD1 (6 bases). Trimming left V 7 bases short and J 2 bases short, with 12 bases between. CDR3 length: 13 amino acids. The germline V gene has CDR1 MNHNY and CDR2 SVGAGI (reference sequence). The chain's CDR3 is CASKAGAAYEQYF. For the CDR3, the DNA is TGTGCCAGCAAGGCAGGGGCAGCCTACGAGCAGTACTTC.

V and J are TRBV29-1 and TRBJ2-7, with 7 bases identical to TRBD1. V was pared by 6 bases and J by 3 bases, with 8 bases of the junction left unmatched. Germline V lookup: CDR1 SQVTM, CDR2 ANQGSEA. This CDR3 is built from 13 residues. CDR3 in DNA: TGCAGCGTCGCAAGACAGGGCAACTACGAGCAGTACTTC. It codes for CSVARQGNYEQYF.

V and J are TRBV5-1 and TRBJ1-6; 9 bases fit TRBD1. The CDR3 is made up of 17 amino acids. The germline CDR1 and CDR2 sequences are SGHRS and YFSETQ. The junction had 14 bases not matched to a gene; V was cut back by 4 bases and J by 9 bases. The CDR3 coding sequence is TGCGCCAGCAGCACGGTGGAGTTTTCGGGACAGGGTTCACCCCTCCACTTT. Its protein product is CASSTVEFSGQGSPLHF.

V usage is TRBV21-1 and J usage is TRBJ2-5; TRBD1, the table's D call, lacks a check against the DNA. TRBV21-1 is tagged as a pseudogene. This CDR3 contains 16 residues. CDR3 amino acids: CASSKLYLWQGETQYF. CDR3 coding DNA: TGTGCCAGCAGCAAATTGTACCTATGGCAGGGGGAGACCCAGTACTTC.

The chain employs TRBV4-3 and TRBJ2-2; 9 nucleotides line up with TRBD2. The length of the CDR3 is 19 residues. Germline-derived CDR1 and CDR2 are LGHNA and YSLEER. The ends lost 0 bases at V and 0 bases at J; junction bases unmatched: 8. In DNA, the CDR3 is TGCGCCAGCAGCCAAGATTGGCTAGCGGGGTCCGCGAACACCGGGGAGCTGTTTTTT. It codes for CASSQDWLAGSANTGELFF.

V usage is TRBV11-2 and J usage is TRBJ1-1, with TRBD1 as a possible D gene (5 bases). The V end was cut by 5 bases, the J end by 7 bases, with 23 bases between. The germline CDR1 and CDR2 sequences are SGHAT and FQNNGV. This CDR3 region has 16 residues. CDR3 sequence: CASSPQPGKKTVEAFF. The CDR3 DNA follows: TGTGCCAGCAGCCCGCAACCTGGAAAAAAGACAGTTGAAGCTTTCTTT.